Below, 27 T cell receptor beta chains from the same sample are listed, as sequenced in a study of CD8+ T cells in alopecia areata. Sequencing templates came from extracted RNA that was reverse transcribed into cDNA. The method was immunoSEQ multiplex PCR; TCRdb's version includes in-frame clones alone and lacks a portion of them. Of 80,000 or so clones in the sample, around two thirds were seen once. Treatment given: oral pan-JAK inhibitor, 5-10 mg twice daily. Material: CD8+ T cells sorted from blood, obtained at week 24, from a patient treated with tofacitinib. The receptors were gathered from a human donor with alopecia areata.

This clone has only a few counts. The chain recombines TRBV5-1 with TRBJ2-5; 7 bases fit TRBD2. Germline loops: CDR1 SGHRS, CDR2 YFSETQ. The CDR3 is made up of 16 amino acids. Trimming at V came to 4 bases and at J to 5 bases, leaving 14 bases not matched to a gene. The CDR3 nucleotides are TGCGCCAGCAGCATAACTTCGGGGGGAAGTTTGGAGACCCAGTACTTC. The encoded protein is CASSITSGGSLETQYF.

This clone showed up just a few times. The chain carries TRBV10-3 and TRBJ2-2; no definite D call. The CDR3 is 16 amino acids. The V gene lost 0 bases and the J gene lost 5 bases, with 13 bases spanning the gap. Germline CDR1 and CDR2: ENHRY and SYGVKD. In nucleotides, the CDR3 is TGTGCCATCAGTGAGTCGGTCGGGCCCCCGACCGGGGAGCTGTTTTTT. This translates into CAISESVGPPTGELFF.

This clone has just a few counts. The sample holds other DNA sequences that translate to the same CDR3. The J gene is TRBJ2-2, the V gene TRBV11-2, with unresolved D. CDR1 SGHAT and CDR2 FQNNGV come from the germline V gene. CDR3 size: 11 residues. V was shortened by 4 bases and J by 4 bases, with 1 base between the two germline ends. For the CDR3, the DNA is TGTGCCAGCAGCTCCACCGGGGAGCTGTTTTTT. Translated, it gives CASSSTGELFF.

This rearrangement joins TRBV10-2 to TRBJ2-1; a possible D gene is TRBD2 (7 bases). V was clipped by 0 bases and J by 3 bases, with 12 bases between them. Germline values: CDR1 WSHSY, CDR2 SAAADI. This CDR3 is 16 amino acids long. The CDR3 sequence is CASSESAGALYNEQFF. The CDR3 bases are TGCGCCAGCAGTGAGTCGGCGGGGGCCCTCTACAATGAGCAGTTCTTC.

This rearrangement joins TRBV7-3 to TRBJ2-1; TRBD2 agrees at 14 bases. V lost 0 bases, J lost 8 bases, and 0 bases stayed unmatched. Germline V lookup: CDR1 SGHTA, CDR2 FQGTGA. The CDR3 loop spans 15 amino acids. CDR3 region: CASSLTGLAGDEQFF. The CDR3 DNA is TGTGCCAGCAGCTTAACGGGACTAGCGGGAGATGAGCAGTTCTTC.

This clone has just one count. This chain connects TRBV5-1 to TRBJ1-6, with TRBD1 as a possible D gene (6 bases). The CDR3 length is 12 residues. Deletions cut 5 bases from V and 11 bases from J, with 11 bases between. The germline gives CDR1 SGHRS, CDR2 YFSETQ. The CDR3 is CASSVRGPPLHF. CDR3 coding DNA: TGCGCCAGCAGTGTCAGGGGTCCACCCCTCCACTTT.

This chain connects TRBV29-1 to TRBJ1-2; 8 bases align to TRBD1. Germline CDR1 reads SQVTM; CDR2 reads ANQGSEA. The CDR3 consists of 16 residues. V was clipped by 0 bases and J by 2 bases; unmatched bases: 8. CDR3 region: CSVEEGSQGANYGYTF. The CDR3 region has the DNA TGCAGCGTTGAAGAAGGGTCGCAGGGGGCAAACTATGGCTACACCTTC.

The chain has TRBV11-2 and TRBJ2-3, with D tentatively TRBD1 (5 bases). Germline V lookup: CDR1 SGHAT, CDR2 FQNNGV. V was clipped by 5 bases and J by 4 bases, with 7 bases between them. The CDR3 contains 12 residues. CDR3 sequence (DNA): TGTGCCAGCAGCGCACAGGCAGATACGCAGTATTTT. Protein: CASSAQADTQYF.

The rearrangement links TRBV19 to TRBJ2-2; 7 nucleotides align to TRBD1. The CDR3 length is 16 residues. CDR1 is LNHDA and CDR2 is SQIVND in the germline V gene (reference sequence). Losses at the gene ends were 9 bases for V and 6 bases for J; bases not matched to a gene: 16. The CDR3 spells CASATTGRGRPGELFF. In DNA form, the CDR3 reads TGTGCCAGCGCGACGACAGGGAGAGGGAGACCCGGGGAGCTGTTTTTT.

The chain carries TRBV18 and TRBJ2-1; D is possibly TRBD2 (6 bases). V shed 3 bases and J shed 3 bases, with 9 bases lying between them. Per the germline V gene, CDR1 is KGHSH and CDR2 is LQKENI. There are 14 residues in the CDR3. The CDR3 loop reads CASSPGGRYNEQFF. The CDR3 DNA follows: TGTGCCAGCTCACCGGGGGGTCGCTACAATGAGCAGTTCTTC.

This clone was picked up one time. The chain recombines TRBV30 with TRBJ1-4; the D is unclear. CDR1 and CDR2 from the germline V gene are GTSNPN and SVGIG (reference sequence). The CDR3 has 14 amino acids. V gave up 1 base and J gave up 4 bases, with 10 bases separating them. The CDR3 DNA sequence: TGTGCCTGGAGTGGAGTGCAGAGTAATGAAAAACTGTTTTTT. Its translation: CAWSGVQSNEKLFF.

The chain employs TRBV27 and TRBJ2-7; possible D gene TRBD1, 6 bases. Germline V gene data show CDR1 as MNHEY and CDR2 as SMNVEV (reference sequence). V lost 6 bases to trimming and J lost 3 bases, with 15 bases between them. The CDR3 is made up of 14 amino acids. CDR3 sequence (DNA): TGTGCCAGCAGCCGACGCCGGGACATCTACGAGCAGTACTTC. Its translation is CASSRRRDIYEQYF.

Remarks on this clone: This sample includes further DNA sequences coding for the same CDR3. V is TRBV2 and J is TRBJ2-7, with a weak D call TRBD1 (6 bases). The germline V gene has CDR1 SNHLY and CDR2 FYNNEI. The length of the CDR3 is 13 residues. Trimming took off 5 bases at V and 4 bases at J, with 12 bases between the two ends. The CDR3 loop is CASSLGQTYEQYF. CDR3 DNA: TGTGCCAGCAGTTTAGGACAGACATACGAGCAGTACTTC.

This chain connects TRBV27 to TRBJ2-2; possibly TRBD2 for D (5 bases). Germline V gene sequence: CDR1 MNHEY, CDR2 SMNVEV (reference sequence). The CDR3 loop spans 13 amino acids. V was trimmed by 6 bases and J by 1 base, leaving 6 bases between them. CDR3 sequence: CASRRENTGELFF. CDR3 DNA sequence: TGTGCCAGCAGACGGGAGAACACCGGGGAGCTGTTTTTT.

The chain employs TRBV9 and TRBJ1-1, with a possible D match to TRBD1 (5 bases). The germline V and J ends were trimmed by 2 bases and 2 bases, with 10 bases remaining between them. Germline-derived CDR1 and CDR2 are SGDLS and YYNGEE. The CDR3 length is 14 residues. Here the CDR3 DNA reads TGTGCCAGCAGCGTTTGGGACGGCAACACTGAAGCTTTCTTT. Translation gives CASSVWDGNTEAFF.

The chain is built from TRBV5-1 and TRBJ1-2; 11 bases align to TRBD1. The V segment lost 4 bases and the J segment 4 bases; nucleotides outside the gene matches: 6. CDR3 size: 15 residues. The germline V gene has CDR1 SGHRS and CDR2 YFSETQ. The CDR3 here is CASSPDRGLGYGYTF. The CDR3 DNA sequence: TGCGCCAGCAGCCCGGACAGGGGGCTTGGCTATGGCTACACCTTC.

The J gene is TRBJ2-7, the V gene TRBV5-1, with 12 bases lining up with TRBD2. J lost 3 bases, V lost 0 bases, and 7 bases had no gene match. Looked up from germline, CDR1 is SGHRS and CDR2 is YFSETQ. CDR3 length: 17 residues. DNA for the CDR3: TGCGCCAGCAGCTTGGATGGGCTAGCGGGAGGGCTCTACGAGCAGTACTTC. Translating gives CASSLDGLAGGLYEQYF.

This clone was seen a single time. The gene calls are TRBV7-3 and TRBJ1-1; TRBD1 aligns across 8 bases. J lost 5 bases, V lost 6 bases, and 8 bases had no gene match. This CDR3 contains 14 residues. Germline V lookup: CDR1 SGHTA, CDR2 FQGTGA. The CDR3 bases are TGTGCCAGCAGTTCCGGACAGGGACGGACTGAAGCTTTCTTT. The encoded protein is CASSSGQGRTEAFF.

The chain is built from TRBV4-1 and TRBJ2-2, with TRBD1 matching over 8 bases. Germline V lookup: CDR1 MGHRA, CDR2 YSYEKL. The CDR3 runs 16 residues. J gave up 1 base and V 2 bases, and 3 bases lay outside the gene matches. The chain's CDR3 is CASSQMTGENTGELFF. Written as DNA, the CDR3 is TGCGCCAGCAGCCAAATGACAGGGGAGAACACCGGGGAGCTGTTTTTT.

V gene TRBV7-8 combines with J gene TRBJ2-3; TRBD2 agrees at 11 bases. The CDR3 is made up of 16 amino acids. V dropped 3 bases and J dropped 2; count of bases not matched to a gene: 4. Germline loops: CDR1 SGHVS, CDR2 FQNEAQ. The CDR3 spells CASSFRLAGTTDTQYF. CDR3 DNA: TGTGCCAGCAGCTTTCGACTAGCGGGAACCACAGATACGCAGTATTTT.

The V call is TRBV4-2, the J call TRBJ2-4; D may correspond to TRBD1 or TRBD2 (5 bases each). This CDR3 is built from 13 residues. V was cut by 4 bases and J by 6 bases, with 10 bases left in between. Germline V gene data show CDR1 as LGHNA and CDR2 as YNFKEQ. The CDR3 DNA reads as TGTGCCAGCAGCCTAGGGACGGGAAACATTCAGTACTTC. This sequence encodes CASSLGTGNIQYF.

The V gene is TRBV11-2, the J gene TRBJ2-7; D is perhaps TRBD2 (5 bases). There are 13 residues in the CDR3. Trimming cost V 5 bases and J 5 bases, with 13 bases left between them. Germline V gene lookup returns CDR1 SGHAT and CDR2 FQNNGV. The CDR3 loop is CASSPLSGNEQYF. The CDR3 nucleotides are TGTGCCAGCAGCCCCTTGTCGGGGAACGAGCAGTACTTC.

This chain joins TRBV7-2 and TRBJ2-5; TRBD2 aligns across 10 bases. The CDR3 totals 17 residues. Looked up from germline, CDR1 is SGHTA and CDR2 is FQGNSA. V gave up 1 base and J gave up 0 bases; unmatched junction bases: 5. The CDR3 region is CASSLGVLAGDQETQYF. The CDR3 DNA sequence: TGTGCCAGCAGCTTAGGTGTGCTAGCGGGGGACCAAGAGACCCAGTACTTC.

The CDR3 loop reads CSVPPGKGLAGYNEQFF. The CDR3 DNA reads as TGCAGCGTTCCCCCTGGAAAGGGACTAGCGGGGTACAATGAGCAGTTCTTC. The rearrangement uses TRBV29-1 and TRBJ2-1; 13 nucleotides agree with TRBD2. The J segment lost 4 bases and the V segment lost 5 bases, leaving 11 bases of the junction unmatched. This CDR3 contains 17 residues. Germline lookup yields CDR1 SQVTM and CDR2 ANQGSEA.

The chain employs TRBV4-1 and TRBJ1-4; the D is unclear. The CDR3 spans 13 residues. Germline values: CDR1 MGHRA, CDR2 YSYEKL. Between the trimmed V and J ends, which lost 1 base and 10 bases, there was a span of 10 bases. The CDR3 spells CASSQGILGKLFF. CDR3 DNA: TGCGCCAGCAGCCAAGGCATCCTTGGAAAACTGTTTTTT.

The chain recombines TRBV28 with TRBJ2-7, with a weak D call TRBD2 (6 bases). Germline CDR1 is MDHEN and CDR2 is SYDVKM. There are 17 residues in the CDR3. The ends were cut back, 2 bases at V and 0 bases at J, with 17 bases in the middle. The CDR3 DNA reads TGTGCCAGCAGTTTACCGGTGGGGGGACGGTCCTCCTACGAGCAGTACTTC. Amino acid sequence: CASSLPVGGRSSYEQYF.

The rearrangement joins TRBV9 to TRBJ2-7, with 10 positions matching TRBD1. The CDR3 runs 14 residues. After removal of 4 bases from V and 3 bases from J, the junction contained 4 bases not matched to a gene. CDR1 and CDR2 from the germline V gene are SGDLS and YYNGEE. The CDR3 spells CASSIRDRGYEQYF. In DNA, the CDR3 is TGTGCCAGCAGCATCCGGGACAGGGGCTACGAGCAGTACTTC.